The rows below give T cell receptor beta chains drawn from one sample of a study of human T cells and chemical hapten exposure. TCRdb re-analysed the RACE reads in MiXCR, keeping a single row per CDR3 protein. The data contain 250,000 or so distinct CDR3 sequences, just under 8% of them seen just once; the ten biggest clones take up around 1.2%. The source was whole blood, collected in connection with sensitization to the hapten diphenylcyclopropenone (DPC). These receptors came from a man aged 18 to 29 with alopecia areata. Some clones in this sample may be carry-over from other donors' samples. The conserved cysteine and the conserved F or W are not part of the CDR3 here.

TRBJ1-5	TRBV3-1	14	ASSQGFTRGNQPQH
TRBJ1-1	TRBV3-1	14	ASSQGGSGRDTEAF
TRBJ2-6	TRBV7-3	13	ASRIDTSGANVLT
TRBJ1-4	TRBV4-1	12	ASSQARVNEKLF
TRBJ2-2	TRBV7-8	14	ASSLEGLAGTGELF
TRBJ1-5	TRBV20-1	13	SASRGQVSGQPQH
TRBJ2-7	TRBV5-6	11	ASSLISAYEQY
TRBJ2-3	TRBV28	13	ASSPTGDSTDTQY
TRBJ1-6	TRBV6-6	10	ASSYDNSPLH
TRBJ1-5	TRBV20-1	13	SAISGTESNQPQH
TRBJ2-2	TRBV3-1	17	ASSPGQGVSRFNTGELF
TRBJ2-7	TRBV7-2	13	ASSLIGQSSYEQY
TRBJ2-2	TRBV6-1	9	ASSVGPGQF
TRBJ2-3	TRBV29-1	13	SVEAWTGAYDTQY
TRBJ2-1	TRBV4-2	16	ASSQDLRGATFYNEQF
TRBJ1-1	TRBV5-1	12	ASSPAQSNTEAF
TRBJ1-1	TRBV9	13	ASSSSGTGRTEAF
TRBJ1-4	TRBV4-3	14	ASSQEIGTDNEKLF
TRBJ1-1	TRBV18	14	ASSGAEGVMNTEAF
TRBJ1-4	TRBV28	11	ASSFLGTGVMF
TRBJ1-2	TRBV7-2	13	ASSADQTANYGYT
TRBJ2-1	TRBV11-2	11	ASSLAGHNEQF
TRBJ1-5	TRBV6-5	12	ASSYSTGSQPQH
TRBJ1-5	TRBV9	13	ASSVDGLSNQPQH
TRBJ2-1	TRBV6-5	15	ASSYSIGRISYNEQF
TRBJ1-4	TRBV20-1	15	SAPTDASGPTNEKLF
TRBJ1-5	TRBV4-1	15	ASSHREFNGSNQPQH
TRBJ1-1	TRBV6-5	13	ASSYFAGGNTEAF
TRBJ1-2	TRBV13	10	ASSSTLSGYT
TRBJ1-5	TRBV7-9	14	ASSPAAPLTNQPQH
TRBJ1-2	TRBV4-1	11	ASSYSNNYGYT
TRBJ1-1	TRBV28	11	ATLQGLNTEAF
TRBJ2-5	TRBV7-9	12	ASRTSAFQETQY
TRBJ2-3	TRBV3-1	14	ASSQVTGEGTDTQY
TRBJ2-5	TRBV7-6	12	ASSLLSRQETQY
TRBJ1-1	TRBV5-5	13	ASSLYRSQNTEAF
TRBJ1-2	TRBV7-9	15	ASSFLDRGKRGYGYT
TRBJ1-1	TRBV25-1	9	ASRGKSEAF
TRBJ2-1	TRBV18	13	ANSPGTGDYNEQF
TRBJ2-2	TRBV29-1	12	SVEGDTGPGELF
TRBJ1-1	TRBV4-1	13	ASSPGTGGTTEAF
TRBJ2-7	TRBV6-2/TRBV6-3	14	ASSLRGGEPSYEQY
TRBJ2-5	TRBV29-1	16	SVEVMGQVGLARETQY